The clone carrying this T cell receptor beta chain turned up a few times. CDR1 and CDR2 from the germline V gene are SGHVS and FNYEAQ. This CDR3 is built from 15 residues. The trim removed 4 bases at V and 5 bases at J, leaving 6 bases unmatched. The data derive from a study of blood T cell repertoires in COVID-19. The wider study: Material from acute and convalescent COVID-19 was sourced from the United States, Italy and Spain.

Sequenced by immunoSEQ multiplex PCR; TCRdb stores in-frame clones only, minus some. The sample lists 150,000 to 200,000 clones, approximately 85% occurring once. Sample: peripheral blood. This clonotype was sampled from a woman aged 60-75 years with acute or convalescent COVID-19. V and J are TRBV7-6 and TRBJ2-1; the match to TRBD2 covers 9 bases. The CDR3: CASSSFSGSHNEQFF. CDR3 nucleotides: TGTGCCAGCAGCTCCTTTAGCGGGAGCCACAATGAGCAGTTCTTC.